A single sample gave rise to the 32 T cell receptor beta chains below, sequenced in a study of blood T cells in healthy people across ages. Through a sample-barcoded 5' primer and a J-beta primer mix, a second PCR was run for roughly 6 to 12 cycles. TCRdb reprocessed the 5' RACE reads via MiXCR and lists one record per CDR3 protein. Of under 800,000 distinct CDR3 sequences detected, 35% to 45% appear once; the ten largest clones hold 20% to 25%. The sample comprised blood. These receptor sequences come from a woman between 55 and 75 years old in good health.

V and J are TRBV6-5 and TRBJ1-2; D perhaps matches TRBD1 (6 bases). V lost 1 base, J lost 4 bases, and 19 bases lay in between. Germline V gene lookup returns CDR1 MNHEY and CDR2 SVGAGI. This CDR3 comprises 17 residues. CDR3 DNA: TGTGCCAGCAGTTACTTCACAACCCCTGGAGGGGGCTATGGCTACACCTTC. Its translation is CASSYFTTPGGGYGYTF.

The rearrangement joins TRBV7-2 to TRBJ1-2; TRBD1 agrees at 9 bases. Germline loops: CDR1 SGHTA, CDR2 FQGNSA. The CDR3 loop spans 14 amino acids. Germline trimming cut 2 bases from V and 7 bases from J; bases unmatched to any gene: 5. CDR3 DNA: TGTGCCAGCAGCTTACTGGGACAGGGAAGTGGCTACACCTTC. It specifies CASSLLGQGSGYTF.

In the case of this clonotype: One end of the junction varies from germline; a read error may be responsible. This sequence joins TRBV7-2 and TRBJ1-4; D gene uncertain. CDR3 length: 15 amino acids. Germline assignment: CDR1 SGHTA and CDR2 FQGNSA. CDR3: CASSLRGSNNEKLFF. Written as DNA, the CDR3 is TGTGCCAGCAGCTTACGGGGTTCGAATAATGAAAAATTGTTTTTT.

The CDR3 reads CASSQEGAAGSYNEQYF. CDR3 bases: TGTGCCAGCAGCCAAGAGGGAGCGGCAGGGTCCTACAATGAGCAGTACTTC. The V call is TRBV4-2, the J call TRBJ2-1; either TRBD1 or TRBD2 may supply D (5 bases each). The DNA end favors TRBJ2-7, so the J call may be wrong. The V gene's germline CDR1 is LGHNA and CDR2 YNFKEQ. This CDR3 has 17 residues.

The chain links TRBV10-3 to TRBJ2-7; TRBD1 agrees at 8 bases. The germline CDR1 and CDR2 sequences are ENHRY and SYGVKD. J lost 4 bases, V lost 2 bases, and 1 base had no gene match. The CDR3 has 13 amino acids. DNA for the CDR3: TGTGCCATCAGTGAGGGGACAGGATACGAGCAGTACTTC. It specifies CAISEGTGYEQYF.

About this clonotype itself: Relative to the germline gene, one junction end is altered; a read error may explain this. The CDR3 here is CSAQSAITEPFF. The CDR3 DNA reads TGCAGTGCCCAAAGTGCGATCACTGAACCTTTCTTT. This chain joins TRBV20-1 and TRBJ1-1; no clear D gene. Germline assignment: CDR1 DFQATT and CDR2 SNEGSKA (reference sequence). This CDR3 comprises 12 residues.

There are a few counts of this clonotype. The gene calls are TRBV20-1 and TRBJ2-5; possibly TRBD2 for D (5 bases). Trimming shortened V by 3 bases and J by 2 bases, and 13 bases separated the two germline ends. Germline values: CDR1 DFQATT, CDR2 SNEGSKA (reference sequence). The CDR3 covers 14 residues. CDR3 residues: CSASGWRLQETQYF. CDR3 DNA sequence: TGCAGTGCTAGTGGGTGGAGGCTTCAAGAGACCCAGTACTTC.

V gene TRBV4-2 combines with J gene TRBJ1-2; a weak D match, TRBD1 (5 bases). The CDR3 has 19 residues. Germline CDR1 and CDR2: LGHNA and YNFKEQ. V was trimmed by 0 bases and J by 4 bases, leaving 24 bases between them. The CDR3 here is CASSQDGGRGVAPLYGYTF. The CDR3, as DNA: TGTGCCAGCAGCCAAGATGGTGGTAGGGGCGTAGCCCCCCTCTATGGCTACACCTTC.

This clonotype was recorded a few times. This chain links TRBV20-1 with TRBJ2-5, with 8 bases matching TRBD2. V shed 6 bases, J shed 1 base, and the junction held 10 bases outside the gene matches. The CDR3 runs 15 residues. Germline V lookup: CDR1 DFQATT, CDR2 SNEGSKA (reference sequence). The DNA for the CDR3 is TGCAGTGCCAGGAGACTAGCGCGTACCCAAGAGACCCAGTACTTC. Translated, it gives CSARRLARTQETQYF.

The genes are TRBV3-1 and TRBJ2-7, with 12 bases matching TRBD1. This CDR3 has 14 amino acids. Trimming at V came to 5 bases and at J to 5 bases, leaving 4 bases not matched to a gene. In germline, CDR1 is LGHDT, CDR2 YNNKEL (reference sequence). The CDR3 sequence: CASSVGTGGNEQYF. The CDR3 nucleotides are TGTGCCAGCAGCGTTGGGACAGGGGGCAACGAGCAGTACTTC.

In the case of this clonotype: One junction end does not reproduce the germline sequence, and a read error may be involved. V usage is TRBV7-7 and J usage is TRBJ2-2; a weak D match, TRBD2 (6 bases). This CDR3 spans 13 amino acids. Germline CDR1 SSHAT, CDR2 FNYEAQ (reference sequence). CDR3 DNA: TGTGCCAGCAGCTTAGAGAGCACCGGGGGGCTGTTTTTT. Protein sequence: CASSLESTGGLFF. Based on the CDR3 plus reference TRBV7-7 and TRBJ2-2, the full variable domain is GAGVSQSPRYKVTKRGQDVTLRCDPISSHATLYWYQQALGQGPEFLTYFNYEAQPDKSGLPSDRFSAERPEGSISTLTIQRTEQRDSAMYRCASSLESTGGLFFGEGSRLTVL.

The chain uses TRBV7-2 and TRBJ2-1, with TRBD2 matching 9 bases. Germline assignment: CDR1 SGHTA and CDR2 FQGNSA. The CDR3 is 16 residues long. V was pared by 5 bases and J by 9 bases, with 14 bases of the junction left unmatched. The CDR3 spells CASSPSRVAGALEQFF. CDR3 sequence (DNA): TGTGCCAGCAGCCCCTCCCGAGTAGCGGGGGCTCTTGAGCAGTTCTTC.

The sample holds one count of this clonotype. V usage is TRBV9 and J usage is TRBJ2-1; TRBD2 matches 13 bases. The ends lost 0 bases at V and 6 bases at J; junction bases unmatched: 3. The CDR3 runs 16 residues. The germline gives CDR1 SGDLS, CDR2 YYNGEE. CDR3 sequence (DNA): TGTGCCAGCAGCGTAGTCGGGACTAGCGGGATCAATGAGCAGTTCTTC. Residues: CASSVVGTSGINEQFF.

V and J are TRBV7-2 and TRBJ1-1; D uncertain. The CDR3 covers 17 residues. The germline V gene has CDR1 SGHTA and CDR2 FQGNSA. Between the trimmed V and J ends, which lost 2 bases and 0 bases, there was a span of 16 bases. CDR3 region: CASSLRGPPDMNTEAFF. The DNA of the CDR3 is TGTGCCAGCAGCTTACGCGGTCCCCCCGACATGAACACTGAAGCTTTCTTT. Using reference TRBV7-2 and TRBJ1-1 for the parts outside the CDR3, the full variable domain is GAGVSQSPSNKVTEKGKDVELRCDPISGHTALYWYRQSLGQGLEFLIYFQGNSAPDKSGLPSDRFSAERTGGSVSTLTIQRTQQEDSAVYLCASSLRGPPDMNTEAFFGQGTRLTVV.

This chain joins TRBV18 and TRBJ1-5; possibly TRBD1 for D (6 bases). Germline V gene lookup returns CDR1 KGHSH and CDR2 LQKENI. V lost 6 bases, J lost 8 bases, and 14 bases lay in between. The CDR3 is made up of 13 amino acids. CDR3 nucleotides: TGTGCCAGCTCTAACACCGAGGGGGAGCCCCAGCATTTT. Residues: CASSNTEGEPQHF.

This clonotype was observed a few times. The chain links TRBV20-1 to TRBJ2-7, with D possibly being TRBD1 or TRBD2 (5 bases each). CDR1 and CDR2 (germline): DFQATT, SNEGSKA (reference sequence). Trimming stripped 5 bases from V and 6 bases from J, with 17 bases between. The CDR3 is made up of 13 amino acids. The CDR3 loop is CSAHPGPTREQYF. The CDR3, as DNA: TGCAGTGCTCATCCGGGACCGACTCGCGAGCAGTACTTC.

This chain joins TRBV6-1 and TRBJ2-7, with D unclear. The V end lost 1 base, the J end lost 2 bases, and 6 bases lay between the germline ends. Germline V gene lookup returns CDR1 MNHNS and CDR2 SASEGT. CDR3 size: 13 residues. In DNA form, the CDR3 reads TGTGCCAGCAGTGAAGGCGGTACCTACGAGCAGTACTTC. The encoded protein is CASSEGGTYEQYF.

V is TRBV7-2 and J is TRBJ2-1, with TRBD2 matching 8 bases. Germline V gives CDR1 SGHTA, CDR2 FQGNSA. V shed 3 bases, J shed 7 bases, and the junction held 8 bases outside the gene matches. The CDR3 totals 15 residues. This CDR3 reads CASSFDGGARNEQFF. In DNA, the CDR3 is TGTGCCAGCAGCTTTGACGGGGGGGCCCGAAATGAGCAGTTCTTC.

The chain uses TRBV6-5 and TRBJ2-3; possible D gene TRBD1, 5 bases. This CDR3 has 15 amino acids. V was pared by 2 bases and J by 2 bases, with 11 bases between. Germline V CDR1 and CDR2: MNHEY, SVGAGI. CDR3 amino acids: CASSYAKGYTDTQYF. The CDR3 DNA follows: TGTGCCAGCAGTTACGCGAAGGGGTACACAGATACGCAGTATTTT.

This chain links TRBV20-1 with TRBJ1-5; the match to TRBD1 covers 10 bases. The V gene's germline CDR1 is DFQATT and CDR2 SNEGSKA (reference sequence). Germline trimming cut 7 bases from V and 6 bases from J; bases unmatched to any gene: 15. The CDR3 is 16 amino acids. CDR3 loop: CSVSGGQGRPSQPQHF. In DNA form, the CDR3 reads TGCAGTGTAAGCGGGGGACAGGGGCGCCCCAGTCAGCCCCAGCATTTT.

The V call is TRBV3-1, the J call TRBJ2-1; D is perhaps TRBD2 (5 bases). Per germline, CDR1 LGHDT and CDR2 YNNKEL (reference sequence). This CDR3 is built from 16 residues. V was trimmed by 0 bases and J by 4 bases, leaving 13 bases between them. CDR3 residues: CASSQDGRLSYNEQFF. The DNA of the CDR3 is TGTGCCAGCAGCCAAGATGGGAGACTATCTTACAATGAGCAGTTCTTC.

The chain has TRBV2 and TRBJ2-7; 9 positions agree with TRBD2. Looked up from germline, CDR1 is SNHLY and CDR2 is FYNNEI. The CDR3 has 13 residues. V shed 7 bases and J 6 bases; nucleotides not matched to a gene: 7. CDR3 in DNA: TGTGCCAGCACGGGACTAGCTCAGGGCGAGCAGTACTTC. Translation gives CASTGLAQGEQYF.

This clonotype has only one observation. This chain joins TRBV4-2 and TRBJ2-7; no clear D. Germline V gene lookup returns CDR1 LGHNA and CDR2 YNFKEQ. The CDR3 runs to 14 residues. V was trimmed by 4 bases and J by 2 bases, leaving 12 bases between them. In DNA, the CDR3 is TGTGCCAGCAGCCCCTTAGACAAGCCCTACGAGCAGTACTTC. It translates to CASSPLDKPYEQYF.

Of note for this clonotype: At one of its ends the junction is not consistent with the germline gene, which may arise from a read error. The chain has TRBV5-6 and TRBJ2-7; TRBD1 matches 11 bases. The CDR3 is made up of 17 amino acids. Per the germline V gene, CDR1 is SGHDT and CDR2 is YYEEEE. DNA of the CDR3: TGTGCCAGCAACTTGTTTCAAGGACAGGGGGCCTCCTACGAGCAGTACTTC. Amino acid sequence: CASNLFQGQGASYEQYF.

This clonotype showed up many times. CDR3 in amino acids: CASSLGQGARGETQYF. The CDR3 DNA is TGTGCCAGCAGTTTAGGGCAGGGGGCGCGCGGAGAGACCCAGTACTTC. The chain combines TRBV12-3 or TRBV12-4 with TRBJ2-5; 8 bases fit TRBD1. This CDR3 is built from 16 residues. Unmatched junction bases numbered 8, after V lost 1 base and J lost 4 bases.

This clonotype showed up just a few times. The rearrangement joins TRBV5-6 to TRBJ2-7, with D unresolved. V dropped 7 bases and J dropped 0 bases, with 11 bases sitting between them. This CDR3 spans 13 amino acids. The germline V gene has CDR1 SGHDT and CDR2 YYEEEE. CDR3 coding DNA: TGTGCCAGCGCTTTGGGAAGCTCCTACGAGCAGTACTTC. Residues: CASALGSSYEQYF.

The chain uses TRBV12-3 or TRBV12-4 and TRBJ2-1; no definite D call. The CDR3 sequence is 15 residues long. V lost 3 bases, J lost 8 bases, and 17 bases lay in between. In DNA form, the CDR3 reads TGTGCCAGCAGTTTTGGATCCGGATGGGGTGATGAGCAGTTCTTC. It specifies CASSFGSGWGDEQFF.

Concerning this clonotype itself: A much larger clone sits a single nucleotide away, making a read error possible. CDR3 amino acids: CASRKSGSNNNEQYF. CDR3 DNA: TGTGCCAGCAGAAAAAGCGGGAGTAATAACAATGAGCAGTACTTC. The chain links TRBV21-1 to TRBJ2-7. TRBV21-1 is given as a pseudogene. This CDR3 comprises 15 residues.

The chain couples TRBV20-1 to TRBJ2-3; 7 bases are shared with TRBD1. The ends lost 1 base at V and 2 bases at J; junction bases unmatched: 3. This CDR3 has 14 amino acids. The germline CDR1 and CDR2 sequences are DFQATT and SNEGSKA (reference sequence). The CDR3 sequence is CSARAGTATDTQYF. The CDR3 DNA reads TGCAGTGCTAGAGCCGGGACAGCCACAGATACGCAGTATTTT.

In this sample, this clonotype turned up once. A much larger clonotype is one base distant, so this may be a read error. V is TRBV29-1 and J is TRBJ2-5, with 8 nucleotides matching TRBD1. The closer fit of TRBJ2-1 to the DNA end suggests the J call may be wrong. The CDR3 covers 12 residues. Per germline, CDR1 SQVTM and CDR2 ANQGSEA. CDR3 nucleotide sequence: TGCAGCGCCGCACAGGGGGAAGAGACCCAGTTCTTC. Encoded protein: CSAAQGEETQFF.

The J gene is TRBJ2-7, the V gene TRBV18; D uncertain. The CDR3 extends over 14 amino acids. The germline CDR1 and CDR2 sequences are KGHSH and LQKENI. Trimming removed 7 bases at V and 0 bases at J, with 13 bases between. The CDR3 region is CASLAAPNSYEQYF. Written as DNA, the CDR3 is TGTGCCAGCTTAGCAGCCCCAAACTCCTACGAGCAGTACTTC.

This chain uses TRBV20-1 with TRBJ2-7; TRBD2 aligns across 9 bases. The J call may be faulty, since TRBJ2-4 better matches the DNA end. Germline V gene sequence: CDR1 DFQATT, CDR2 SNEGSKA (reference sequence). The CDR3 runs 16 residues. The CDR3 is CSALLPIAGVKNIQYF. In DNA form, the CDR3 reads TGCAGTGCCCTCCTCCCCATAGCGGGGGTAAAAAACATTCAGTACTTC.